Listed below are T cell receptor beta chains from one sample, sequenced in a study of cytomegalovirus exposure and HLA in healthy donors. This table comes from immunoSEQ multiplex PCR, and its TCRdb copy is limited to in-frame clones, with some not included. The sample consists of around 190,000 clones, about 78% of them appearing once. Sequenced sample: PBMCs. These receptors were collected from a man in his forties in good health and CMV-seronegative. The CDR3 runs from the conserved cysteine through the conserved F or W. The D gene is left open where the match is weak. Clone size is given for some rows only: seen once, a few or many times, or a class if the clone is expanded.

>TRBJ1-3|-|-|TRBV6-5
TGTGCCAGCAGTCCACAGTACTCTGGAAACACCATATATTTT
CASSPQYSGNTIYF
>TRBJ2-7|-|-|TRBV5-1
TGCGCCAGCAGCTTGGATCAGGGTTCCTACGAGCAGTGCTTC
CASSLDQGSYEQCF
>TRBJ1-5|-|-|TRBV7-2
TGTGCCAGCAGCCCTCTACGGGGCAATCAGCCCCAGCATTTT
CASSPLRGNQPQHF
>TRBJ2-5|few|-|TRBV2
TGTGCCAGCAGTGAAGATACTAGCCGGGAGACCCAGTACTTC
CASSEDTSRETQYF
>TRBJ1-2|-|-|TRBV11-3
TGTGCCAGCAGCCCCGCAGGGGACTATGGCTACACCTTC
CASSPAGDYGYTF
>TRBJ2-2|-|-|TRBV29-1
TGCAGCGGTATGGACAGAGGGATCACCGGGGAGCTGTTTTTT
CSGMDRGITGELFF
>TRBJ1-3|-|-|TRBV25-1
TGTGCCAGCAGTGGGCAACTAGCGGCCATATATTTT
CASSGQLAAIYF
>TRBJ2-5|-|-|TRBV10-3
TGTGCCATCAATTTCGGGGGTCCAGGAGAGACCCAGTACTTC
CAINFGGPGETQYF
>TRBJ2-4|-|TRBD2|TRBV30
TGTGCCTGTCGAAGGGTGACTAGCTCATGGTACTTC
CACRRVTSSWYF
>TRBJ2-1|once|-|TRBV4-3
TGCGCCAGCAGCCAAGACCTTAGACTCGGCTCCTACAATGAGCAGTTCTTC
CASSQDLRLGSYNEQFF
>TRBJ1-5|-|-|TRBV9
TGTGCCCGCAGCGTTGGGGGGTATCAGCCCCAGCATTTT
CARSVGGYQPQHF
>TRBJ2-3|-|-|TRBV4-3
TGCGCCAGCAGCCGTCTGAGCACAGATACGCAGTATTTT
CASSRLSTDTQYF
>TRBJ2-7|-|TRBD2|TRBV7-9
TGTGCCAGCAGCTTAGTCAGCGGGGGCCGGGTCTGGGAGCAGTACTTC
CASSLVSGGRVWEQYF
>TRBJ1-6|-|TRBD1|TRBV7-6
TGTGCCAGCAGCTTGGAGCCGGGACAGGGAGATTCACCCCTCCACTTT
CASSLEPGQGDSPLHF
>TRBJ1-2|-|TRBD1|TRBV7-2
TGTGCCAGCAGGCGGGACAGGGGGCGCGATTATGGCTACACCTTC
CASRRDRGRDYGYTF
>TRBJ2-3|-|-|TRBV13
TGTGCCAGCAGCTTAGAAGTCAGATCAGATACGCAGTATTTT
CASSLEVRSDTQYF
>TRBJ1-6|-|-|TRBV6-5
TGTGCCAGCAGTTACCGGACAGAGCATTCACCCCTCCACTTT
CASSYRTEHSPLHF
>TRBJ2-3|-|-|TRBV7-2
TGTGCCAGCAGCTTAGGGACAGGCACAGATACGCAGTATTTT
CASSLGTGTDTQYF